Listed here are 30 T cell receptor beta chains from one sample, sequenced in a study of shared clonotypes between healthy human individuals. TCRdb keeps only in-frame clones here, not all; method: immunoSEQ multiplex PCR. The repertoire consists of roughly 300,000 clones, with about nine tenths occurring once and the leading ten covering about a sixth. Sequenced input: memory CD8+ T cells sorted from blood. The sample's subset: CD45RO+ cells pooled with CCR7-negative TemRA cells. Every receptor here comes from a man younger than 30 in good health.

This clone was recorded once. The CDR3 sequence is CASSRKTTGGIGDTQYF. The CDR3 DNA reads TGCGCCAGCAGCCGGAAGACGACAGGGGGCATAGGAGATACGCAGTATTTT. V usage is TRBV5-1 and J usage is TRBJ2-3; TRBD1 agrees at 10 bases. Looked up from germline, CDR1 is SGHRS and CDR2 is YFSETQ. CDR3 length: 17 amino acids. V shed 4 bases and J 5 bases; nucleotides not matched to a gene: 13.

This sequence joins TRBV6-5 and TRBJ2-2; no clear D gene. CDR3 length: 14 amino acids. Trimming took off 2 bases at V and 2 bases at J, with 6 bases between the two ends. The germline CDR1 and CDR2 sequences are MNHEY and SVGAGI. CDR3 bases: TGTGCCAGCAGTTACACTGTTAACACCGGGGAGCTGTTTTTT. This codes for CASSYTVNTGELFF.

This clone was recorded once. This chain uses TRBV28 with TRBJ2-1; 8 bases align to TRBD2. CDR1 and CDR2 (germline): MDHEN, SYDVKM. The CDR3 runs 15 residues. After removal of 6 bases from V and 9 bases from J, the junction contained 13 bases not matched to a gene. This CDR3 is CASSGGGPRVGEQFF. Written as DNA, the CDR3 is TGTGCCAGCAGCGGCGGGGGGCCCCGAGTCGGTGAGCAGTTCTTC.

This clone has a single count. This chain connects TRBV27 to TRBJ2-7; D might be TRBD1 or TRBD2, each matching 5 bases. The CDR3 runs to 16 residues. Germline V gene lookup returns CDR1 MNHEY and CDR2 SMNVEV (reference sequence). The V gene lost 3 bases and the J gene lost 3 bases, with 18 bases spanning the gap. In DNA, the CDR3 is TGTGCCAGCAGTTTTGGGGGACGACGGCGGATCTACGAGCAGTACTTC. Its protein product is CASSFGGRRRIYEQYF.

The gene calls are TRBV4-1 and TRBJ1-2; 10 bases map to TRBD1. J gave up 5 bases and V 6 bases, and 9 bases lay outside the gene matches. Germline CDR1 reads MGHRA; CDR2 reads YSYEKL. CDR3 size: 15 residues. The CDR3 here is CASRPERTGGYGYTF. CDR3 sequence (DNA): TGCGCCAGCAGGCCGGAAAGGACAGGGGGTTATGGCTACACCTTC.

The CDR3 DNA sequence: TGTGCCAGCAGCGCCCACCCAGACAGGGGCTACGAGCAGTACTTC. Translating it yields CASSAHPDRGYEQYF. V and J are TRBV7-3 and TRBJ2-7; 8 nucleotides line up with TRBD1. This CDR3 is built from 15 residues. Germline values: CDR1 SGHTA, CDR2 FQGTGA. The junction had 9 bases not matched to a gene; V was cut back by 5 bases and J by 3 bases.

This chain connects TRBV6-5 to TRBJ1-1; no clear D gene. Per germline, CDR1 MNHEY and CDR2 SVGAGI. The CDR3 loop spans 11 amino acids. V gave up 2 bases and J gave up 11 bases, with 9 bases separating them. The CDR3 sequence: CASSYGQEAFF. CDR3 sequence (DNA): TGTGCCAGCAGTTACGGGCAGGAGGCTTTCTTT.

This chain uses TRBV14 with TRBJ2-7; D is ambiguous. Germline V lookup: CDR1 SGHDN, CDR2 FVKESK. The germline V and J ends were trimmed by 0 bases and 0 bases, with 21 bases remaining between them. The CDR3 runs 19 residues. The CDR3, as DNA: TGTGCCAGCAGCCAAGAACCAATAACCCGAGGTTCGAGCTCCTACGAGCAGTACTTC. Protein: CASSQEPITRGSSSYEQYF. The variable domain in full, completed from reference TRBV14 and TRBJ2-7, reads EAGVTQFPSHSVIEKGQTVTLRCDPISGHDNLYWYRRVMGKEIKFLLHFVKESKQDESGMPNNRFLAERTGGTYSTLKVQPAELEDSGVYFCASSQEPITRGSSSYEQYFGPGTRLTVT.

The genes are TRBV5-6 and TRBJ2-7; D call uncertain. Germline assignment: CDR1 SGHDT and CDR2 YYEEEE. The CDR3 sequence is 12 residues long. V dropped 2 bases and J dropped 5 bases, with 8 bases sitting between them. CDR3 protein: CASSFIRDEQYF. The CDR3, as DNA: TGTGCCAGCAGCTTCATCCGGGACGAGCAGTACTTC.

The chain couples TRBV5-8 to TRBJ1-1, with 8 bases matching TRBD1. Unmatched junction bases numbered 9, after V lost 4 bases and J lost 4 bases. Looked up from germline, CDR1 is SGHTS and CDR2 is YDEGEE. CDR3 length: 15 amino acids. This chain's CDR3 is CASSHRQGRTTEAFF. The CDR3 DNA reads TGTGCCAGCAGCCACAGACAGGGGCGGACCACTGAAGCTTTCTTT.

This CDR3 reads CASSLREGSNEQFF. The CDR3 bases are TGTGCCAGCAGCTTGCGGGAGGGCTCGAATGAGCAGTTCTTC. The J gene is TRBJ2-1, the V gene TRBV11-2, with 9 positions matching TRBD2. The V gene end was trimmed by 3 bases and the J gene end by 7 bases; junction bases not matched to a gene: 4. CDR3 length equals 14 residues. Germline-derived CDR1 and CDR2 are SGHAT and FQNNGV.

CDR3 sequence (DNA): TGTGCCAGCAGCTTAGGTATCCCGGCCTACGAGCAGTACTTC. Its translation is CASSLGIPAYEQYF. The rearrangement links TRBV11-2 to TRBJ2-7; no clear D. Germline values: CDR1 SGHAT, CDR2 FQNNGV. The V end was cut by 1 base, the J end by 2 bases, with 9 bases between. CDR3 length: 14 amino acids.

V gene TRBV5-1 combines with J gene TRBJ2-1, with 10 bases identical to TRBD2. From germline, CDR1 is SGHRS and CDR2 YFSETQ. The CDR3 loop spans 17 amino acids. The junction had 7 bases not matched to a gene; V was cut back by 4 bases and J by 0 bases. DNA of the CDR3: TGCGCCAGCAGCCCTAGCGGGGGCCGAAGCTCCTACAATGAGCAGTTCTTC. Its translation: CASSPSGGRSSYNEQFF.

V is TRBV4-1 and J is TRBJ2-3, with a weak D call TRBD2 (6 bases). This CDR3 has 16 residues. Germline loops: CDR1 MGHRA, CDR2 YSYEKL. Trimming left V 0 bases short and J 4 bases short, with 14 bases between. The DNA of the CDR3 is TGCGCCAGCAGCCAAGAAAAAGGACTATTGGCAGATACGCAGTATTTT. Its protein is CASSQEKGLLADTQYF.

This sequence joins TRBV5-6 and TRBJ2-2; D gene ambiguous. Between the trimmed V and J ends, which lost 4 bases and 0 bases, there was a span of 16 bases. The CDR3 is 17 amino acids. Germline lookup yields CDR1 SGHDT and CDR2 YYEEEE. As DNA, the CDR3 is TGTGCCAGCAGCCCACCTGACGGCGGTTCGAACACCGGGGAGCTGTTTTTT. It translates to CASSPPDGGSNTGELFF.

This chain connects TRBV4-1 to TRBJ2-7; 13 bases line up with TRBD2. CDR3 length: 18 amino acids. The J segment lost 5 bases and the V segment lost 1 base, leaving 11 bases of the junction unmatched. Germline V gene data show CDR1 as MGHRA and CDR2 as YSYEKL. CDR3 loop: CASSQVGLAGRAGDEQYF. CDR3 DNA sequence: TGCGCCAGCAGCCAAGTGGGACTAGCGGGGAGAGCTGGCGACGAGCAGTACTTC.

J is TRBJ2-1 and V is TRBV4-3; 7 nucleotides line up with TRBD2. V dropped 0 bases and J dropped 4; count of bases not matched to a gene: 12. Germline loops: CDR1 LGHNA, CDR2 YSLEER. This CDR3 region has 18 residues. The chain's CDR3 is CASSQDYGSGSFYNEQFF. In nucleotides, the CDR3 is TGCGCCAGCAGCCAAGATTACGGTAGCGGGTCCTTTTACAATGAGCAGTTCTTC.

The chain links TRBV10-3 to TRBJ2-3; 9 nucleotides agree with TRBD2. V shed 2 bases, J shed 4 bases, and the junction held 7 bases outside the gene matches. The germline V gene has CDR1 ENHRY and CDR2 SYGVKD. The CDR3 runs 16 residues. The CDR3 spells CAISEEAGGPSDTQYF. The CDR3, as DNA: TGTGCCATCAGTGAGGAGGCGGGAGGGCCATCAGATACGCAGTATTTT.

The chain couples TRBV11-2 to TRBJ2-3, with 11 positions matching TRBD2. V was pared by 5 bases and J by 5 bases, with 15 bases of the junction left unmatched. Germline V lookup: CDR1 SGHAT, CDR2 FQNNGV. This CDR3 has 18 residues. DNA for the CDR3: TGTGCCAGCAGCCCCTCGGTGCCTAGCGGGGGGCGATTAGATACGCAGTATTTT. This codes for CASSPSVPSGGRLDTQYF.

V and J are TRBV9 and TRBJ2-3; D is possibly TRBD1 (5 bases). The CDR3 extends over 14 amino acids. Germline-derived CDR1 and CDR2 are SGDLS and YYNGEE. V lost 4 bases and J lost 2, with 11 bases in between. As DNA, the CDR3 is TGTGCCAGCAGCAATGGACATCTCACAGATACGCAGTATTTT. Protein: CASSNGHLTDTQYF.

The chain is built from TRBV27 and TRBJ2-3, with D possibly matching TRBD1 (5 bases). Trimming stripped 2 bases from V and 0 bases from J, with 9 bases between. This CDR3 is 15 amino acids long. CDR1 is MNHEY and CDR2 is SMNVEV in the germline V gene (reference sequence). CDR3 DNA: TGTGCCAGCAGTTTAATCAGGGTGAGCACAGATACGCAGTATTTT. Its protein product is CASSLIRVSTDTQYF.

The J gene is TRBJ1-6, the V gene TRBV5-1; D unresolved. Germline V CDR1 and CDR2: SGHRS, YFSETQ. The CDR3 is 15 amino acids. V was pared by 5 bases and J by 4 bases, with 13 bases between. CDR3 amino acids: CASSSAGPYNSPLHF. The CDR3 DNA reads TGCGCCAGCAGTTCCGCCGGGCCTTATAATTCACCCCTCCACTTT. Based on the CDR3 plus reference TRBV5-1 and TRBJ1-6, the full variable domain is KAGVTQTPRYLIKTRGQQVTLSCSPISGHRSVSWYQQTPGQGLQFLFEYFSETQRNKGNFPGRFSGRQFSNSRSEMNVSTLELGDSALYLCASSSAGPYNSPLHFGNGTRLTVT.

A single count supports this clone. The chain uses TRBV4-1 and TRBJ2-7; TRBD2 matches at 9 bases. In germline, CDR1 is MGHRA, CDR2 YSYEKL. CDR3 length equals 15 residues. The V gene end was trimmed by 1 base and the J gene end by 3 bases; junction bases not matched to a gene: 4. CDR3 amino acids: CASSQGPAGGYEQYF. The CDR3 DNA follows: TGCGCCAGCAGCCAAGGCCCAGCGGGGGGCTACGAGCAGTACTTC.

J is TRBJ2-7 and V is TRBV6-5, with D tentatively TRBD1 (6 bases). From germline, CDR1 is MNHEY and CDR2 SVGAGI. The V and J ends lost 4 bases and 3 bases respectively, with 16 bases between them. CDR3 length: 15 amino acids. DNA of the CDR3: TGTGCCAGCAGTTCAGGGGAAAACAGGGACTACGAGCAGTACTTC. Translated: CASSSGENRDYEQYF.

About this clone: Other DNA variants within this sample encode the same CDR3. The chain recombines TRBV6-5 with TRBJ2-2; D gene ambiguous. CDR1 MNHEY and CDR2 SVGAGI come from the germline V gene. The V end lost 2 bases, the J end lost 2 bases, and 6 bases lay between the germline ends. This CDR3 comprises 14 residues. The CDR3 sequence: CASSYGLNTGELFF. The CDR3 DNA reads TGTGCCAGCAGTTACGGTCTCAACACCGGGGAGCTGTTTTTT.

This clone has only one observation. V and J are TRBV9 and TRBJ2-1; D is unclear. The V end lost 0 bases, the J end lost 4 bases, and 5 bases lay between the germline ends. CDR1 and CDR2 from the germline V gene are SGDLS and YYNGEE. The CDR3 loop spans 13 amino acids. In DNA form, the CDR3 reads TGTGCCAGCAGCGTAGAGGGTTACAATGAGCAGTTCTTC. This encodes CASSVEGYNEQFF.

The rearrangement joins TRBV19 to TRBJ1-2; maybe TRBD1 (5 bases). Germline V gene data show CDR1 as LNHDA and CDR2 as SQIVND (reference sequence). The CDR3 extends over 14 amino acids. Trimming removed 8 bases at V and 4 bases at J, with 17 bases between. The CDR3 DNA is TGTGCCAGTCGACCTTATTACAGGCCCTATGGCTACACCTTC. Protein sequence: CASRPYYRPYGYTF.

The chain recombines TRBV30 with TRBJ1-1; the D gene is possibly TRBD1 (5 bases). The CDR3 runs to 13 residues. V lost 4 bases and J lost 1, with 10 bases in between. Per the germline V gene, CDR1 is GTSNPN and CDR2 is SVGIG (reference sequence). CDR3 loop: CAWTDSQNTEAFF. The CDR3 DNA reads TGTGCCTGGACCGACAGCCAGAACACTGAAGCTTTCTTT. Complete variable domain (other parts from reference TRBV30 and TRBJ1-1): SQTIHQWPATLVQPVGSPLSLECTVEGTSNPNLYWYRQAAGRGLQLLFYSVGIGQISSEVPQNLSASRPQDRQFILSSKKLLLSDSGFYLCAWTDSQNTEAFFGQGTRLTVV.

The chain couples TRBV9 to TRBJ1-2, with D tentatively TRBD1 (5 bases). The germline V gene encodes CDR1 SGDLS and CDR2 YYNGEE. V was trimmed by 4 bases and J by 5 bases, leaving 15 bases between them. The CDR3 totals 14 residues. The CDR3 sequence is CASSPGGTGYGYTF. In DNA form, the CDR3 reads TGTGCCAGCAGCCCCGGGGGGACGGGGTATGGCTACACCTTC.

This clone showed up just a few times. The chain recombines TRBV12-5 with TRBJ1-1; D is unclear. Trimming removed 5 bases at V and 4 bases at J, with 17 bases between. The CDR3 spans 15 residues. Germline loops: CDR1 LGHNT, CDR2 FRNRAP. The chain's CDR3 is CASGPPSPSGTEAFF. The CDR3 nucleotides read TGTGCTAGTGGTCCCCCGTCCCCGTCGGGCACTGAAGCTTTCTTT.